The rows below give T cell receptor beta chains drawn from one sample of a study of T cell responses to AZD1222 COVID-19 vaccine. Data came from immunoSEQ multiplex PCR; TCRdb stores just in-frame clones and leaves some out. Among around 100,000 clones listed, about 88% were seen once. Sequencing used peripheral blood, obtained on day 0 of AZD1222 vaccination. Source of these receptors: an adult in good health. CDR3s include the opening cysteine and the closing phenylalanine or tryptophan. The order of the fields is CDR3 protein, CDR3 DNA, J gene, D gene, V gene. D genes are given only for firm matches.

CASSYSDVNEQFF | TGTGCCAGCAGTTACTCGGACGTTAATGAGCAGTTCTTC | TRBJ2-1 | - | TRBV6-2/TRBV6-3
CASSGGVGAGNTIYF | TGTGCCAGCAGTGGTGGGGTGGGGGCTGGAAACACCATATATTTT | TRBJ1-3 | - | TRBV2
CASSPPRQGGAEKLFF | TGTGCCAGCTCACCACCCCGACAGGGAGGGGCTGAAAAACTGTTTTTT | TRBJ1-4 | TRBD1 | TRBV18
CAWSGGEAHSGNTIYF | TGTGCCTGGAGTGGAGGGGAGGCACACTCTGGAAACACCATATATTTT | TRBJ1-3 | - | TRBV30
CASSSYRGVDEKLFF | TGTGCCAGCAGCTCGTACAGGGGCGTGGATGAAAAACTGTTTTTT | TRBJ1-4 | TRBD1 | TRBV7-2
CARSCSSGPCSDEQFF | TGTGCCAGAAGTTGTTCTAGCGGACCATGCAGTGATGAGCAGTTCTTC | TRBJ2-1 | TRBD2 | TRBV5-3
CASSKEAPAGETQYF | TGTGCCAGCAGCAAAGAGGCGCCCGCGGGGGAGACCCAGTACTTC | TRBJ2-5 | - | TRBV21-1
CASRPSRNRGNTEAFF | TGTGCCAGCAGACCCTCGAGGAATAGGGGGAACACTGAAGCTTTCTTT | TRBJ1-1 | - | TRBV7-9
CASITDGGGLYEQYF | TGTGCCAGCATTACGGACGGGGGGGGATTATACGAGCAGTACTTC | TRBJ2-7 | TRBD2 | TRBV6-5
CASSSRQPPNTEAFF | TGTGCCAGTAGTAGCCGACAGCCCCCCAACACTGAAGCTTTCTTT | TRBJ1-1 | - | TRBV19
CAISGGRGSGRETQYF | TGTGCCATCAGTGGAGGTAGAGGTAGCGGGCGGGAGACCCAGTACTTC | TRBJ2-5 | TRBD2 | TRBV10-3
CASSEDRLAYGYTF | TGTGCCAGCAGCGAGGACAGGCTGGCCTATGGCTACACCTTC | TRBJ1-2 | TRBD1 | TRBV7-2
CASSPEDLLGGNTIYF | TGTGCCAGCTCACCTGAGGACCTTTTAGGAGGAAACACCATATATTTT | TRBJ1-3 | - | TRBV18
CASSPLVNTEAFF | TGTGCCAGCAGCCCCCTGGTGAACACTGAAGCTTTCTTT | TRBJ1-1 | - | TRBV11-1
CASSSKPGLAGHNEQFF | TGTGCCAGCAGCTCGAAACCGGGACTAGCGGGCCACAATGAGCAGTTCTTC | TRBJ2-1 | TRBD2 | TRBV7-2
CASTEGDGWDYGYTF | TGTGCCAGCACCGAGGGTGACGGGTGGGACTATGGCTACACCTTC | TRBJ1-2 | - | TRBV6-6